Listed below are T cell receptor beta chains from one sample, sequenced in a study of shared clonotypes between healthy human individuals. Assay: immunoSEQ multiplex PCR; the TCRdb copy retains only in-frame clones and omits some. The sample yields a few million clones, about 93% seen once. The source material was naive CD8+ T cells from PBMCs. The receptors originated from a man between 18 and 29 years old in good health. Some clones in this sample may be carry-over from other donors' samples. Each CDR3 is given with its conserved first and last residue. The D gene is left open where the match is weak. Only part of the rows carry a size: once, few, many, or a class if the clone is expanded.

CASSLGPSYEQYF | TGTGCCAGCAGTTTAGGGCCCTCCTACGAGCAGTACTTC | few | TRBV27 | NA | TRBJ2-7
CASSPPVRQTQYF | TGTGCCAGCAGCCCCCCGGTTCGTCAGACCCAGTACTTC | NA | TRBV7-2 | NA | TRBJ2-5
CASSGSRVNTGELFF | TGTGCCAGTAGTGGCTCGAGGGTTAACACCGGGGAGCTGTTTTTT | NA | TRBV19 | NA | TRBJ2-2
CASGGQDYSEQFF | TGTGCCAGCGGGGGACAGGACTACAGTGAGCAGTTCTTC | once | TRBV2 | TRBD1 | TRBJ2-1
CASSYRGLNYGYTF | TGTGCCAGCAGTTACAGGGGTCTAAACTATGGCTACACCTTC | NA | TRBV6-5 | NA | TRBJ1-2
CASSLRGDGYTF | TGTGCCAGCAGTTTGAGGGGCGATGGCTACACCTTC | NA | TRBV27 | NA | TRBJ1-2
CASSSSGGHEQFF | TGTGCCAGCAGCTCGTCGGGGGGCCATGAGCAGTTCTTC | NA | TRBV11-3 | NA | TRBJ2-1
CASSFGRTYEQYF | TGTGCCAGCAGTTTCGGCCGCACCTACGAGCAGTACTTC | NA | TRBV27 | NA | TRBJ2-7
CSVPGQGGSGANVLTF | TGCAGCGTTCCCGGACAGGGAGGCTCTGGGGCCAACGTCCTGACTTTC | NA | TRBV29-1 | TRBD1 | TRBJ2-6
CASSWGTATNEKLFF | TGTGCCAGCAGCTGGGGGACAGCAACTAATGAAAAACTGTTTTTT | NA | TRBV6-5 | TRBD1 | TRBJ1-4
CAWSTGTSRSYEQYF | TGTGCCTGGAGTACCGGGACTAGCCGAAGCTACGAGCAGTACTTC | NA | TRBV30 | TRBD2 | TRBJ2-7
CASSLGRGRIYEQYF | TGTGCCAGCAGCTTAGGGAGGGGACGAATCTACGAGCAGTACTTC | NA | TRBV11-2 | NA | TRBJ2-7
CASSEYGLANYNEQFF | TGTGCCAGCAGTGAATACGGACTAGCGAACTACAATGAGCAGTTCTTC | NA | TRBV6-1 | TRBD2 | TRBJ2-1
CASSIRNPGTGSYNEQFF | TGTGCCAGTAGTATCCGAAACCCCGGGACAGGGTCCTACAATGAGCAGTTCTTC | NA | TRBV19 | TRBD1 | TRBJ2-1
CASRLGTGGAHTYEQYF | TGTGCCAGCAGACTCGGGACAGGGGGCGCACATACCTACGAGCAGTACTTC | NA | TRBV7-9 | TRBD1 | TRBJ2-7
CASSLELAPLDTQYF | TGTGCCAGCAGCTTAGAGCTAGCCCCACTTGATACGCAGTATTTT | NA | TRBV11-3 | NA | TRBJ2-3
CASSLETGSSRQEKLFF | TGTGCCAGCAGCTTAGAGACCGGGTCTTCAAGGCAAGAAAAACTGTTTTTT | NA | TRBV7-9 | NA | TRBJ1-4
CASSLSPGTAQETQYF | TGTGCCAGCAGTTTATCCCCGGGGACAGCCCAAGAGACCCAGTACTTC | NA | TRBV27 | TRBD1 | TRBJ2-5
CASSFRGRGHTGELFF | TGTGCCAGCAGCTTTCGAGGGAGGGGGCACACCGGGGAGCTGTTTTTT | NA | TRBV7-2 | NA | TRBJ2-2
CASTFAHGQETQYF | TGTGCCAGCACCTTTGCGCACGGACAAGAGACCCAGTACTTC | NA | TRBV7-9 | NA | TRBJ2-5
CASSLTGTEDYEQYF | TGTGCCAGCAGCTTAACCGGGACAGAAGACTACGAGCAGTACTTC | NA | TRBV7-2 | TRBD1 | TRBJ2-7
CASSPGVSGTYNEQFF | TGTGCCAGCTCACCAGGAGTTAGCGGGACCTACAATGAGCAGTTCTTC | once | TRBV18 | TRBD2 | TRBJ2-1